A single sample is the source of the 6 T cell receptor beta chains below, sequenced in a study of OX40 agonist ivuxolimab in advanced cancers. Assay: immunoSEQ multiplex PCR; the TCRdb copy retains only in-frame clones and omits some. This sample has around 40,000 clones, with around 87% found just once. Sequenced here: CD4+ or CD8+ T cells sorted from blood, sampled in a trial of the OX40 agonist ivuxolimab. The receptor set was obtained from an adult with an advanced solid tumor such as melanoma, head and neck, liver or kidney cancer.

The rearrangement uses TRBV2 and TRBJ2-3; possibly TRBD1 or TRBD2 for D (6 bases each). CDR1 is SNHLY, CDR2 FYNNEI, per germline. The germline V and J ends were trimmed by 2 bases and 3 bases, with 9 bases remaining between them. The CDR3 is made up of 14 amino acids. The CDR3 DNA follows: TGTGCCAGCAGTGAACGGGGGCGGACAGATACGCAGTATTTT. This sequence encodes CASSERGRTDTQYF.

V usage is TRBV15 and J usage is TRBJ2-2; the D is unclear. The germline V and J ends were trimmed by 0 bases and 6 bases, with 14 bases remaining between them. The germline V gene encodes CDR1 LNHNV and CDR2 YYDKDF (reference sequence). The CDR3 is 16 residues long. The CDR3 region has the DNA TGTGCCACCAGCAGAGAATACACCACAATGGCCGGGGAGCTGTTTTTT. Translation: CATSREYTTMAGELFF.

The genes are TRBV19 and TRBJ1-2; D perhaps matches TRBD1 (6 bases). Trimming removed 6 bases from V and 4 bases from J, with 15 bases in between. Germline loops: CDR1 LNHDA, CDR2 SQIVND (reference sequence). The CDR3 contains 14 residues. CDR3 sequence reads: CASRPAQGTYGYTF. As DNA, the CDR3 is TGTGCCAGTAGACCAGCACAGGGAACCTATGGCTACACCTTC.

To note about this clone: Other nucleotide sequences from this sample produce the same CDR3. The genes are TRBV10-3 and TRBJ1-1; D gene ambiguous. The CDR3 runs 12 residues. Germline V lookup: CDR1 ENHRY, CDR2 SYGVKD. Trimming shortened V by 2 bases and J by 4 bases, and 5 bases separated the two germline ends. The CDR3 loop reads CAISERSTEAFF. The CDR3 DNA is TGTGCCATCAGTGAGAGGAGCACTGAAGCTTTCTTT.

The CDR3, as DNA: TGTGCCAGCAGCCCCGTCCCGGAGGAGACTGAAGCTTTCTTT. Protein: CASSPVPEETEAFF. The V and J genes are TRBV5-5 and TRBJ1-1; D gene uncertain. Germline V gene data show CDR1 as SGHKS and CDR2 as YYEKEE (reference sequence). The CDR3 covers 14 residues. Trimming stripped 4 bases from V and 5 bases from J, with 15 bases between.

J is TRBJ2-1 and V is TRBV6-5, with TRBD2 matching over 7 bases. Germline-derived CDR1 and CDR2 are MNHEY and SVGAGI. The junction had 7 bases not matched to a gene; V was cut back by 3 bases and J by 5 bases. The CDR3 has 15 amino acids. CDR3 coding DNA: TGTGCCAGCAGTTATTGGGCTAGCGGAGACAATGAGCAGTTCTTC. Residues: CASSYWASGDNEQFF.